This T cell receptor beta chain was captured by sequencing in a study of shared clonotypes between healthy human individuals (dated by TCRdb to about 2020). With regard to the full study: The cohort included a few men and a couple of women between 18 and 49 years of age. For each donor, three plates each were used for CD4 naive and CD4 memory, two plates were used for CD8 naive, and one plate was used for CD8 memory. Blood TCR repertoires of a handful of healthy adults were deeply sequenced to estimate repertoire size and the extent of clonotype sharing between individuals. Libraries were prepared and TCR repertoires were sequenced by different laboratories using diverse techniques, in order to increase sequencing depth and limit assay-specific biases. Between about 0.9 and 9 billion PBMCs per donor were obtained by leukapheresis. The investigation overall reported the following: Rarefaction of sorted-subset datasets indicated incomplete sequencing despite the large sequencing depth. Compared with non-shared clonotypes, clonotypes shared by all four sorted-subset donors had higher generation probabilities. Sampling was limited to blood, and TCR repertoires in tissue likely differ from TCR repertoires in blood. The genetic and exposure-history diversity represented was limited by the small number of donors. Pairwise subsampling led to the expectation that sequencing depth would affect the degree of clonotype sharing among donors. Naive subsets generally had larger estimated clonotype richness than memory subsets. Sharing across a few donors was observed for 4.5% to 6.5% of naive CD4, less than 4% of naive CD8, 2% to 2.5% of memory CD4, and around 0.4% of memory CD8 clonotypes.

In the case of this clone: What antigen it recognizes has not been identified. The record has no base qualities; no much larger clone is one base away.

Using the deep immunoSEQ assay, multiplex PCR amplified TCR CDR3 regions from genomic DNA. Extracted genomic DNA from each cell subset was distributed evenly across all wells of several immunoSEQ 96-well plates, and each plate was treated as a replicate. For sorted subsets, 150 to 250 ng genomic DNA, equal to tens of thousands of T cell genomes, was loaded into each replicate PCR. Purified libraries were quantified with a Qubit 3.0 fluorometer, sized on a Bioanalyzer 2100, and re-quantified with the KAPA Library Quantification kit. Every immunoSEQ 96-well plate was sequenced on a separate single-read 150-cycle Illumina NextSeq 550 flow cell. From the authors' description of their analysis: Because the immunoSEQ output held only junctional sequences and lacked quality scores, the filtering could not match the filtering applied to full-length reads. To assign V/J genes and CDR3, sequences were annotated using PyIR, a Python wrapper for IgBLAST v1.9, with IMGT germline references. Any read was removed if the V/J assignment was weak (E-value above 1e-6), the CDR3 was missing, or the read contained stop codons, out-of-frame junctions, or ambiguous translated residues. V3J clonotypes were defined as sequences sharing the same inferred V gene, J gene, and CDR3 amino acid sequence. The percentage overlap between two repertoires was calculated by dividing the number of shared unique clonotypes by the size of the smaller repertoire. Repertoire richness was assessed with RTK rarefaction, the Chao1 estimator, and Recon v2.1 estimates of unobserved clonotypes. Generation probabilities were computed with OLGA for all TCRbeta clonotypes obtained by the gDNA method from several donors. As stored in TCRdb, this immuneACCESS dataset retains in-frame rearrangements with V and J assigned. A fraction of the clones does not appear; measured against another copy, unresolved V genes explain less than half of the discrepancy, and the remainder lacks a known reason. V and J calls and clone size are given by that table; D and trimming were obtained from the DNA. The sample profile shows about a million clones; approximately 76% of them were found once. The ten biggest clones cover around 1.5% of the sample.

The germline V gene specifies SGDLS as CDR1 and YYNGEE as CDR2. Trimming removed 0 bases from V and 5 bases from J, leaving 10 bases between the germline ends. The CDR3 holds 14 amino acids from the cysteine to the phenylalanine. This entry keeps only the CDR3 DNA: 42 bases, framed from base 1. The donors were healthy, HIV-negative adults with no recently reported acute infections or vaccinations. Every donor was a Caucasian adult residing in Nashville, Tennessee, USA. Magnetic negative selection was used to enrich CD4+ T cells, after which naive cells were positively selected on CD45RA and the negative fraction became the memory subset. Blood was collected by leukapheresis, and PBMCs were isolated by Ficoll-Histopaque density gradient centrifugation and then cryopreserved in liquid nitrogen vapor phase. Analytical flow cytometry was used to check the purity and quantity of every magnetically sorted T cell population. From each sorted fraction, genomic DNA was isolated and quantified by UV absorbance on a Nanodrop 2000c.

Rearrangement joined TRBV9 to TRBJ2-3; the D gene assignment is ambiguous. The TCR was taken from a man younger than 35 in good health. Sequencing was performed on memory CD4+ T cells sorted from blood. The cell subset or site label here, explained by the study, means: CD45RA-negative fraction. CDR3 region: CASSVVAKKDTQYF. The DNA is as follows: TGTGCCAGCAGCGTAGTGGCTAAGAAAGATACGCAGTATTTT.